One sample yielded the 24 T cell receptor beta chains listed below, sequenced in a study of T cells in Graves' hyperthyroidism and ophthalmopathy. Amplified TCR beta CDR3 regions came from RNA transcripts. The TCR CDR3 was amplified in a first-round RT-PCR using the HTBI primer set. TCRdb re-called the multiplex PCR reads through MiXCR, storing one row per CDR3 protein. This table holds 300,000 to 350,000 distinct CDR3 sequences, around 16% found once. Sequencing was done on a sample of blood. The receptors were sampled from a man aged 25-45 years with Graves' hyperthyroidism.

In nucleotides, the CDR3 is TGCGCCAGCAGCTTTTCGAGGGGCTCGGAGGACAATGAGCAGTTCTTC. Protein sequence: CASSFSRGSEDNEQFF. The chain joins TRBV5-1 to TRBJ2-1, with D perhaps TRBD1 or TRBD2 (5 bases each). Germline lookup yields CDR1 SGHRS and CDR2 YFSETQ. The V gene lost 2 bases and the J gene lost 5 bases, with 17 bases spanning the gap. The length of the CDR3 is 16 residues.

This rearrangement joins TRBV5-1 to TRBJ2-7; D gene unclear. The ends were cut back, 0 bases at V and 6 bases at J, with 13 bases in the middle. Germline V lookup: CDR1 SGHRS, CDR2 YFSETQ. The CDR3 spans 14 residues. For the CDR3, the DNA is TGCGCCAGCAGCTTGGACTTCTCCCCCACCGAGCAGTACTTC. It codes for CASSLDFSPTEQYF.

Many counts were recorded for this clonotype. The chain employs TRBV20-1 and TRBJ2-2; 7 bases agree with TRBD2. V dropped 3 bases and J dropped 4; count of bases not matched to a gene: 5. The V gene's germline CDR1 is DFQATT and CDR2 SNEGSKA (reference sequence). The CDR3 sequence is 14 residues long. The CDR3 region is CSARASGITGELFF. CDR3 coding DNA: TGCAGTGCTAGGGCTAGCGGCATCACCGGGGAGCTGTTTTTT.

This clonotype has ten or more counts. This sequence joins TRBV11-2 and TRBJ2-3; the match to TRBD1 covers 7 bases. The CDR3 sequence is 16 residues long. J was trimmed by 6 bases and V by 5 bases; bases with no gene match: 14. CDR1 is SGHAT, CDR2 FQNNGV, per germline. The CDR3: CASSPLWGQPSDTQYF. The DNA of the CDR3 is TGTGCCAGCAGCCCCCTTTGGGGACAGCCATCCGATACGCAGTATTTT.

This clonotype was seen repeatedly, ten times or more. The germline gene is not matched at one end of the junction; a read error may be the cause. The V and J genes are TRBV2 and TRBJ2-3; possible D gene TRBD2, 6 bases. Germline CDR1 and CDR2: SNHLY and FYNNEI. The CDR3 is 14 amino acids. The CDR3 spells CRVAGLGGTDTQYF. The CDR3 DNA is TGCCGCGTAGCTGGCCTCGGAGGGACAGATACGCAGTATTTT. The whole variable domain, remainder taken from reference TRBV2 and TRBJ2-3, is EPEVTQTPSHQVTQMGQEVILRCVPISNHLYFYWYRQILGQKVEFLVSFYNNEISEKSEIFDDQFSVERPDGSNFTLKIRSTKLEDSAMYFCRVAGLGGTDTQYFGPGTRLTVL.

Ten or more counts support this clonotype. The chain couples TRBV6-6 to TRBJ2-1, with a weak D call TRBD2 (7 bases). The CDR3 covers 13 residues. V shed 2 bases and J shed 8 bases, with 10 bases lying between them. Germline V gives CDR1 MNHNY, CDR2 SVGAGI (reference sequence). The CDR3 region is CASSYGGGDEQFF. The CDR3 bases are TGTGCCAGCAGTTACGGAGGGGGGGATGAGCAGTTCTTC.

This clonotype showed up many times. The chain couples TRBV3-1 to TRBJ1-3, with D unresolved. Per the germline V gene, CDR1 is LGHDT and CDR2 is YNNKEL (reference sequence). The CDR3 consists of 15 residues. V was pared by 0 bases and J by 0 bases, with 6 bases between. CDR3 in amino acids: CASSQERASGNTIYF. As DNA, the CDR3 is TGTGCCAGCAGCCAAGAGCGGGCCTCTGGAAACACCATATATTTT.

This clonotype appeared many times. The chain combines TRBV12-3 or TRBV12-4 with TRBJ1-1; D is perhaps TRBD1 (5 bases). The CDR3 sequence is 14 residues long. V lost 3 bases and J 4 bases, leaving 12 bases between the germline ends. CDR3 in amino acids: CASSFGHGGTEAFF. For the CDR3, the DNA is TGTGCCAGCAGTTTTGGACATGGCGGCACTGAAGCTTTCTTT.

The sample holds a few counts of this clonotype. The J gene is TRBJ2-1, the V gene TRBV5-1, with 8 bases identical to TRBD2. The V gene's germline CDR1 is SGHRS and CDR2 YFSETQ. The V gene end was trimmed by 7 bases and the J gene end by 5 bases; junction bases not matched to a gene: 14. The CDR3 has 16 residues. The CDR3 DNA reads as TGCGCCAGCGCCGGTGAGGGACTAGTAACCCACAATGAGCAGTTCTTC. This sequence encodes CASAGEGLVTHNEQFF.

This chain connects TRBV4-2 to TRBJ2-3; either TRBD1 or TRBD2 may supply D (6 bases each). Germline V gives CDR1 LGHNA, CDR2 YNFKEQ. V gave up 9 bases and J gave up 6 bases, with 19 bases separating them. This CDR3 comprises 14 residues. The CDR3 protein is CASANGGRADTQYF. The CDR3 nucleotides are TGTGCCAGTGCTAACGGGGGCAGGGCTGATACGCAGTATTTT.

In its sample, this clonotype was seen a few times. The J gene is TRBJ2-2, the V gene TRBV20-1, with D perhaps matching TRBD2 (7 bases). The CDR3 has 14 residues. Deletions cut 2 bases from V and 10 bases from J, with 17 bases between. The germline CDR1 and CDR2 sequences are DFQATT and SNEGSKA (reference sequence). CDR3 region: CSARLEGGVEELFF. The CDR3 coding sequence is TGCAGTGCTAGACTTGAGGGGGGGGTGGAGGAGCTGTTTTTT.

This clonotype was detected many times. The chain links TRBV2 to TRBJ1-2; D may be TRBD1 (5 bases). V gave up 3 bases and J gave up 5 bases, with 16 bases separating them. The V gene's germline CDR1 is SNHLY and CDR2 FYNNEI. This CDR3 is 15 amino acids long. CDR3 coding DNA: TGTGCCAGCAGTGAGGGTAGGGGACGAAATTATGGCTACACCTTC. Translation: CASSEGRGRNYGYTF.

This clonotype was observed many times. The genes are TRBV18 and TRBJ2-2; 9 positions agree with TRBD1. V trimming: 3 bases; J trimming: 7 bases; junction bases outside the gene matches: 6. From germline, CDR1 is KGHSH and CDR2 LQKENI. The CDR3 totals 15 residues. CDR3 nucleotide sequence: TGTGCCAGCTCACCGGGACAGGGACGCGGCGGGGAGCTGTTTTTT. Encoded protein: CASSPGQGRGGELFF.

Many counts were recorded for this clonotype. V gene TRBV13 combines with J gene TRBJ2-7, with 11 bases identical to TRBD1. From germline, CDR1 is PRHDT and CDR2 FYEKMQ (reference sequence). Losses at the gene ends were 6 bases for V and 4 bases for J; bases not matched to a gene: 8. The CDR3 is 15 residues long. The CDR3 bases are TGTGCCAGCAGTAGTCGGACAGGGGGCATGTACGAGCAGTACTTC. Translating gives CASSSRTGGMYEQYF.

This sequence joins TRBV12-3 or TRBV12-4 and TRBJ2-1; either TRBD1 or TRBD2 may supply D (7 bases each). This CDR3 is built from 16 residues. With 6 bases removed from V and 3 bases from J, the gap between germline ends came to 18 bases. This CDR3 is CASRPPGGDYYNEQFF. The CDR3 bases are TGTGCCAGCAGACCGCCAGGGGGGGACTACTACAATGAGCAGTTCTTC.

Ten or more counts support this clonotype. The V gene is TRBV5-1, the J gene TRBJ1-1; no clear D. This CDR3 has 12 amino acids. The V gene lost 6 bases and the J gene lost 8 bases, with 14 bases spanning the gap. Germline lookup yields CDR1 SGHRS and CDR2 YFSETQ. CDR3: CASKKEGSEAFF. Here the CDR3 DNA reads TGCGCCAGCAAAAAGGAGGGTAGCGAAGCTTTCTTT.

Ten or more counts support this clonotype. The chain links TRBV6-5 to TRBJ2-7, with unresolved D. The CDR3 totals 15 residues. Looked up from germline, CDR1 is MNHEY and CDR2 is SVGAGI. Trimming left V 6 bases short and J 0 bases short, with 15 bases between. The CDR3 nucleotides read TGTGCCAGCAGAAGAGGAAACCACCACTCCTACGAGCAGTACTTC. Its protein product is CASRRGNHHSYEQYF.

This clonotype was detected a few times. The chain combines TRBV6-1 with TRBJ1-6, with D unclear. CDR1 MNHNS and CDR2 SASEGT come from the germline V gene. The CDR3 has 11 residues. V was pared by 1 base and J by 14 bases, with 6 bases between. Here the CDR3 reads CASSEGATLHF. CDR3 nucleotide sequence: TGTGCCAGCAGTGAAGGGGCCACCCTCCACTTT.

As to this clonotype: A clone one base away is much larger, so this may be a read error. The genes are TRBV28 and TRBJ1-6; D gene ambiguous. The CDR3 loop spans 15 amino acids. Per germline, CDR1 MDHEN and CDR2 SYDVKM. Trimming removed 4 bases at V and 9 bases at J, with 16 bases between. CDR3 loop: CASSYPYGRGSPLHF. The CDR3 coding sequence is TGTGCCAGCAGTTATCCTTACGGACGTGGTTCACCCCTCCACTTT.

V is TRBV2 and J is TRBJ2-2; D may be TRBD2 (6 bases). The CDR3 spans 18 residues. V was pared by 2 bases and J by 7 bases, with 23 bases between. Germline CDR1 is SNHLY and CDR2 is FYNNEI. CDR3 sequence (DNA): TGTGCCAGCAGTGAATCGGAGACTAGTCCGGTGGGCATCGGGGAGCTGTTTTTT. Protein product: CASSESETSPVGIGELFF.

This clonotype was counted between two and nine times. CDR3 coding DNA: TGTGCCAGCAGGCGTAGCGGGAGCTCCTACGAGCAGTACTTC. The encoded protein is CASRRSGSSYEQYF. This rearrangement joins TRBV13 to TRBJ2-7; TRBD2 aligns across 9 bases. Looked up from germline, CDR1 is PRHDT and CDR2 is FYEKMQ (reference sequence). The junction had 3 bases not matched to a gene; V was cut back by 6 bases and J by 0 bases. The CDR3 totals 14 residues.

There are many counts of this clonotype. The J gene is TRBJ1-1, the V gene TRBV28, with a weak D call TRBD1 (5 bases). Trimming pared 3 bases from V and 3 bases from J, leaving 17 bases between. The V gene's germline CDR1 is MDHEN and CDR2 SYDVKM. The CDR3 length is 16 residues. CDR3 region: CASSFNRWGRDTEAFF. DNA of the CDR3: TGTGCCAGCAGTTTCAACAGGTGGGGGAGGGACACTGAAGCTTTCTTT. Supplemented by reference TRBV28 and TRBJ1-1, the full variable domain reads DVKVTQSSRYLVKRTGEKVFLECVQDMDHENMFWYRQDPGLGLRLIYFSYDVKMKEKGDIPEGYSVSREKKERFSLILESASTNQTSMYLCASSFNRWGRDTEAFFGQGTRLTVV.

Only a few counts were recorded for this clonotype. The chain combines TRBV29-1 with TRBJ1-3, with 8 bases that match TRBD1. The V segment lost 6 bases and the J segment 4 bases; nucleotides outside the gene matches: 8. This CDR3 is built from 14 residues. Germline-derived CDR1 and CDR2 are SQVTM and ANQGSEA. The CDR3 region is CSVHPGQAGNTIYF. DNA of the CDR3: TGCAGCGTCCACCCGGGACAGGCGGGAAACACCATATATTTT.

Ten or more counts support this clonotype. The rearrangement uses TRBV28 and TRBJ1-1, with 8 bases aligning to TRBD1. The germline V gene has CDR1 MDHEN and CDR2 SYDVKM. This CDR3 contains 17 residues. The junction had 15 bases not matched to a gene; V was cut back by 4 bases and J by 5 bases. The CDR3 nucleotides are TGTGCCAGCAGTTCCCATAGTCAGGGGGCAAGGAGGACTGAAGCTTTCTTT. Translation gives CASSSHSQGARRTEAFF.